This record looks at one TCR beta chain sequence and its context. Per the study methods: Nucleated cell number was recorded as an estimate derived from reference gene primer amplification. Sequenced by immunoSEQ multiplex PCR; TCRdb stores in-frame clones only, minus some. Clone size and V and J calls were adopted from that table, with D and trimming inferred from the DNA. This table holds 200,000 to 300,000 clones, approximately 89% found once. This sample is part of a study of blood T cell repertoires in COVID-19. Study-level background: The United States, Italy and Spain supplied acute and convalescent COVID-19 samples.

The source of this sequence is a woman aged 40 to 49 with acute COVID-19. The sample comprised PBMCs or T cells enriched from blood (not recorded which).

CDR3 sequence (DNA): TGTGCCACCAGTGATTTGAGCGGACAGATGAACACTGAAGCTTTCTTT. Its translation is CATSDLSGQMNTEAFF. J is TRBJ1-1 and V is TRBV24-1; D is possibly TRBD1 (6 bases). The germline V and J ends were trimmed by 0 bases and 0 bases, with 10 bases remaining between them. CDR1 and CDR2 (germline): KGHDR, SFDVKD. CDR3 size: 16 residues.